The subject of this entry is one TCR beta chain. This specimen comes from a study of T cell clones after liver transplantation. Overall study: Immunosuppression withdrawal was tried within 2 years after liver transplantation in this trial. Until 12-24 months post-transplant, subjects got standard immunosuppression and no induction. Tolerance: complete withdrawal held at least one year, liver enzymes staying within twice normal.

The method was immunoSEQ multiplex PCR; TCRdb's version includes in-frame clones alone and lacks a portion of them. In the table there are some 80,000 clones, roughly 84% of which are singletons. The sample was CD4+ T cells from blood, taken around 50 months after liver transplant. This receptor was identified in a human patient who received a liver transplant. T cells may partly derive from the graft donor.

The chain's CDR3 is CASKRDRGTDTQYF. As DNA, the CDR3 is TGTGCCAGCAAACGGGACAGGGGGACAGATACGCAGTATTTT. The rearrangement joins TRBV7-3 to TRBJ2-3; TRBD1 matches at 11 bases. The CDR3 runs to 14 residues. From germline, CDR1 is SGHTA and CDR2 FQGTGA. Unmatched junction bases numbered 3, after V lost 7 bases and J lost 3 bases.